The clone carrying this TCR beta chain was seen a few times. The data belong to a study of cytomegalovirus exposure and HLA in healthy donors. 13 Jbeta primers and 60 Vbeta primers were used for the PCR. Sequencing was performed with immunoSEQ multiplex PCR; in TCRdb, only in-frame clones are kept and a portion is missing. The data contain some 180,000 clones, 8.5% to 10% of them seen just once; the ten biggest clones take up less than 1.5%. From germline, CDR1 is SGHRS and CDR2 YFSETQ. V lost 4 bases, J lost 6 bases, and 12 bases stayed unmatched. The CDR3 has 16 amino acids. This chain connects TRBV5-1 to TRBJ2-2, with 7 bases identical to TRBD1. The sequenced sample consisted of PBMCs. The clonotype originates from a woman aged 30 to 39 in good health and CMV-seropositive. The CDR3 DNA reads as TGCGCCAGCAGCGGAGTGACAGGGTCCGATTCCGGGGAGCTGTTTTTT. Translation gives CASSGVTGSDSGELFF.